This T cell receptor beta chain was profiled in a study of neurological immune-mediated disorders. The authors produced cDNA by 5'RACE using 10-nucleotide random UMIs. Sequencing runs each generated in excess of 160 million TCR-beta sequences derived from 15-18 subjects. A single record per CDR3 protein comes from TCRdb applying MiXCR to the 5' RACE reads. Seen here are 49,000 or so distinct CDR3 sequences, around 16% observed once, and the top ten hold 4% to 4.5%. As healthy controls, volunteers from a blood bank in Maryland, USA, were used. The unsorted libraries were made from 2 million PBMCs kept at -80 C. V gave up 3 bases and J gave up 5 bases; unmatched junction bases: 4. CDR3 length equals 14 residues. CDR1 DFQATT and CDR2 SNEGSKA come from the germline V gene (reference sequence).

The chain uses TRBV20-1 and TRBJ2-1; 10 nucleotides align to TRBD2. The sample was PBMCs. The TCR originated in a man in his fifties or sixties in good health. This CDR3 is CSARLAGDNNEQFF. CDR3 sequence (DNA): TGCAGTGCTAGGCTAGCGGGGGATAACAATGAGCAGTTCTTC.